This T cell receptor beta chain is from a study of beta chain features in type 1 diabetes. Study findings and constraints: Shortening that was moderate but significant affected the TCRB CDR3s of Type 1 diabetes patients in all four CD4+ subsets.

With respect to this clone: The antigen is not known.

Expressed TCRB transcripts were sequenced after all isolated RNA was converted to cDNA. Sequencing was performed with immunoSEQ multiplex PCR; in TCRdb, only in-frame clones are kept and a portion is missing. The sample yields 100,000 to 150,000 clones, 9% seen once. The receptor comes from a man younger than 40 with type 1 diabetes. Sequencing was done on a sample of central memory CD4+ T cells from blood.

The CDR3 protein is CASSSPGQGSYEQYF. CDR3 nucleotide sequence: TGTGCCAGCTCTTCACCGGGACAGGGGTCCTACGAGCAGTACTTC. The V and J genes are TRBV28 and TRBJ2-7; 10 bases align to TRBD1. The junction had 8 bases not matched to a gene; V was cut back by 8 bases and J by 1 base. Germline V gene sequence: CDR1 MDHEN, CDR2 SYDVKM. The CDR3 consists of 15 residues. The whole variable domain, remainder taken from reference TRBV28 and TRBJ2-7, is DVKVTQSSRYLVKRTGEKVFLECVQDMDHENMFWYRQDPGLGLRLIYFSYDVKMKEKGDIPEGYSVSREKKERFSLILESASTNQTSMYLCASSSPGQGSYEQYFGPGTRLTVT.